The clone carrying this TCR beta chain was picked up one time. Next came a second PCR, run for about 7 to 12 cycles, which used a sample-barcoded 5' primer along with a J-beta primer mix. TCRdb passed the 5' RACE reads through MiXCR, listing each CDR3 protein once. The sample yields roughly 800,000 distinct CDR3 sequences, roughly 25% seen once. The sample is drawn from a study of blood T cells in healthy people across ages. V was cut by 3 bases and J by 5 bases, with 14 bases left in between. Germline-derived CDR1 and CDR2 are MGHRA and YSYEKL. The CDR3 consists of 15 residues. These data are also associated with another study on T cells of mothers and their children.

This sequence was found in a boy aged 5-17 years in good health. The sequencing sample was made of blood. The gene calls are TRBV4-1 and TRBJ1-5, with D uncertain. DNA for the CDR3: TGCGCCAGCAGCCACGGGAGACACAGAGATCAGCCCCAGCATTTT. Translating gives CASSHGRHRDQPQHF.